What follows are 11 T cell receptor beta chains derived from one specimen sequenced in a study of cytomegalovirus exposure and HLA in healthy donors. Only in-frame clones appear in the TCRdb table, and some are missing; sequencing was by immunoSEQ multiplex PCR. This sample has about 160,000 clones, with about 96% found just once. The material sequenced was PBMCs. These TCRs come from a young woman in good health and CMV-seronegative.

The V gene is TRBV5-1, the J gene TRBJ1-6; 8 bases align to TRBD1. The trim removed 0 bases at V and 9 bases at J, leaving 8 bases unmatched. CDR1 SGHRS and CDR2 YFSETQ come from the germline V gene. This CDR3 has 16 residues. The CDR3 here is CASSLGGVDRASPLHF. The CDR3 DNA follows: TGCGCCAGCAGCTTGGGAGGGGTGGACAGGGCTTCACCCCTCCACTTT. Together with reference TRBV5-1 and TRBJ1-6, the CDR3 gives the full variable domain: KAGVTQTPRYLIKTRGQQVTLSCSPISGHRSVSWYQQTPGQGLQFLFEYFSETQRNKGNFPGRFSGRQFSNSRSEMNVSTLELGDSALYLCASSLGGVDRASPLHFGNGTRLTVT.

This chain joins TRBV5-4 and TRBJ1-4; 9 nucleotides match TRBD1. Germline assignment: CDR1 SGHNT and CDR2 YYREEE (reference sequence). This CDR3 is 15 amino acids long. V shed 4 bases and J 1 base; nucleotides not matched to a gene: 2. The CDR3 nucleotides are TGTGCCAGCAGCCAGACAGGGGGAACTAATGAAAAACTGTTTTTT. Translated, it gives CASSQTGGTNEKLFF. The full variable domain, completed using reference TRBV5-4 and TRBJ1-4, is ETGVTQSPTHLIKTRGQQVTLRCSSQSGHNTVSWYQQALGQGPQFIFQYYREEENGRGNFPPRFSGLQFPNYSSELNVNALELDDSALYLCASSQTGGTNEKLFFGSGTQLSVL.

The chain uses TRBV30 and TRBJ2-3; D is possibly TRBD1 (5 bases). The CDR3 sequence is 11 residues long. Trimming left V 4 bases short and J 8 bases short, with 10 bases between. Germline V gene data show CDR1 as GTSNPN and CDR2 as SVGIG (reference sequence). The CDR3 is CAWMSGFTQYF. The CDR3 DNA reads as TGTGCCTGGATGTCAGGGTTTACGCAGTATTTT.

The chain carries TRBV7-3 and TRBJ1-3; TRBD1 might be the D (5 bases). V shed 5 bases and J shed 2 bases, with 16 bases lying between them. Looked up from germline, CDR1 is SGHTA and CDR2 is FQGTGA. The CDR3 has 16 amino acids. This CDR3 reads CASSPPRDWAGNTIYF. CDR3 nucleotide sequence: TGTGCCAGCAGCCCCCCAAGGGACTGGGCTGGAAACACCATATATTTT.

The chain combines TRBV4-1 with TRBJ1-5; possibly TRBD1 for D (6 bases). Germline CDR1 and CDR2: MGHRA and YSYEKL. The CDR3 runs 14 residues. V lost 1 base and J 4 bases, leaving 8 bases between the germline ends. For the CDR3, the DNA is TGCGCCAGCAGCCAAGGGACAGTGAATCAGCCCCAGCATTTT. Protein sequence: CASSQGTVNQPQHF.

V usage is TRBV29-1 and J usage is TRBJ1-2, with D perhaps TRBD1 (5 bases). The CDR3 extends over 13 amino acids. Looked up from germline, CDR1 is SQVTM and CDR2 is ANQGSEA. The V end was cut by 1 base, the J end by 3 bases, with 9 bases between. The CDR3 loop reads CSVEVSGHYGYTF. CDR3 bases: TGCAGCGTTGAAGTGTCAGGGCACTATGGCTACACCTTC.

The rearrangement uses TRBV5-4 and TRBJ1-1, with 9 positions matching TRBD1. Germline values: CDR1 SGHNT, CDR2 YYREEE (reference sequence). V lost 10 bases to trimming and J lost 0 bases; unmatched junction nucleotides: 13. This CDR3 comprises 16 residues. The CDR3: CAVGTGPTFMNTEAFF. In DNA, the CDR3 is TGTGCCGTTGGGACAGGGCCAACCTTCATGAACACTGAAGCTTTCTTT.

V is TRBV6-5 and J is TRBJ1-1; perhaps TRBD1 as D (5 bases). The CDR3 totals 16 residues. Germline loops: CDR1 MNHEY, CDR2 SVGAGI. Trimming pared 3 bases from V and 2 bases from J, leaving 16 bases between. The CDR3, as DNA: TGTGCCAGCAGTTATACCGTCGGGGCGGGAAACACTGAAGCTTTCTTT. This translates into CASSYTVGAGNTEAFF.

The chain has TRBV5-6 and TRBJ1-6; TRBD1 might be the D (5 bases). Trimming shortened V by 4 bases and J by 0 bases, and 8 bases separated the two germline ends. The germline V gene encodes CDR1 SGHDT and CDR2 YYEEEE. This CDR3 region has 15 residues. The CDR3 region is CASSGAHSYNSPLHF. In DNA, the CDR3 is TGTGCCAGCAGCGGGGCTCACTCCTATAATTCACCCCTCCACTTT.

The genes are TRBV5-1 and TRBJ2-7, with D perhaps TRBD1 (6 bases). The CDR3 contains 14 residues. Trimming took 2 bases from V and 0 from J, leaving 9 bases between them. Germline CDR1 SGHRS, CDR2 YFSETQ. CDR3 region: CASSFGTTSYEQYF. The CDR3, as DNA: TGCGCCAGCAGCTTCGGGACAACCTCCTACGAGCAGTACTTC.

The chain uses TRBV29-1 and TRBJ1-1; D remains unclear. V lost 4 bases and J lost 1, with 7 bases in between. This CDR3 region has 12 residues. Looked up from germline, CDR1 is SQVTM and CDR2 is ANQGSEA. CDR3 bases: TGCAGCGTTGCCAGCGGGAACACTGAAGCTTTCTTT. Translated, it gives CSVASGNTEAFF. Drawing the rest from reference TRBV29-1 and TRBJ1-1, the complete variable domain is SAVISQKPSRDICQRGTSLTIQCQVDSQVTMMFWYRQQPGQSLTLIATANQGSEATYESGFVIDKFPISRPNLTFSTLTVSNMSPEDSSIYLCSVASGNTEAFFGQGTRLTVV.